This T cell receptor beta chain was documented in a study of blood T cell repertoires in COVID-19. CDR3 size: 16 residues. Germline V gene data show CDR1 as MNHEY and CDR2 as SMNVEV (reference sequence). The germline V and J ends were trimmed by 6 bases and 0 bases, with 15 bases remaining between them. Original processing notes: Nucleated cell counts were estimated from reference gene primer amplification. Produced via immunoSEQ multiplex PCR; TCRdb's table is partial and in-frame only. D and trimming were read from the DNA, whereas the V and J calls and clone size are those reported in that table. The repertoire holds some 70,000 clones, more than 60% seen once, with around 10% in the top ten.

The chain joins TRBV27 to TRBJ1-5, with a possible D match to TRBD1 (6 bases). The TCR sequence derives from a woman in her 50s with acute or convalescent COVID-19. The sample comprised peripheral blood. In nucleotides, the CDR3 is TGTGCCAGCAGACAAGGGACAAAACCTAGCAATCAGCCCCAGCATTTT. Translated: CASRQGTKPSNQPQHF.